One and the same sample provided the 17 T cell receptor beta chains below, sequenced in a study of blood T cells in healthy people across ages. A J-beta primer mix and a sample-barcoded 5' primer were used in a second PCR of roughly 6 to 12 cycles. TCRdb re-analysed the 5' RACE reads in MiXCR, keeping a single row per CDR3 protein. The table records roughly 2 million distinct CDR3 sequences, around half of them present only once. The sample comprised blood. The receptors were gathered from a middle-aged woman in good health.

The CDR3 DNA follows: TGCAGTTCCCTGACAGGGGGCCCCTACGAGCAGTACTTC. Protein: CSSLTGGPYEQYF. The chain uses TRBV20-1 and TRBJ2-7; TRBD1 agrees at 10 bases. This CDR3 region has 13 residues. Losses at the gene ends were 8 bases for V and 2 bases for J; bases not matched to a gene: 6. Per the germline V gene, CDR1 is DFQATT and CDR2 is SNEGSKA (reference sequence).

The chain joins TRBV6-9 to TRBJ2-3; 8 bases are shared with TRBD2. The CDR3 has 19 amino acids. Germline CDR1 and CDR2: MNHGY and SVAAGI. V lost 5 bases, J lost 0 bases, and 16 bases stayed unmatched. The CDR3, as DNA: TGTGCCAGCAGTCCTGCCGGGACTAGTATGACCCACAGCACAGATACGCAGTATTTT. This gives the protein CASSPAGTSMTHSTDTQYF.

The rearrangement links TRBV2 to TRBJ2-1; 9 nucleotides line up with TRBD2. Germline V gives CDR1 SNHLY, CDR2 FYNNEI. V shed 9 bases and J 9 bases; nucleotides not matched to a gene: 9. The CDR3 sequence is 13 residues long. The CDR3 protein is CARAGGPVPEQFF. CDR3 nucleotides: TGTGCCAGGGCGGGGGGGCCGGTCCCTGAGCAGTTCTTC.

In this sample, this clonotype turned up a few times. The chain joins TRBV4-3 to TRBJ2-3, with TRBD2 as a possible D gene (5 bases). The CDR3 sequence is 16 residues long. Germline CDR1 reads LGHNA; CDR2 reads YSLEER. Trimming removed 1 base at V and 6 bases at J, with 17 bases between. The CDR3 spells CASSQVLDFGSDTQYF. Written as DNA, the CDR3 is TGCGCCAGCAGCCAAGTCTTGGACTTTGGCTCGGATACGCAGTATTTT.

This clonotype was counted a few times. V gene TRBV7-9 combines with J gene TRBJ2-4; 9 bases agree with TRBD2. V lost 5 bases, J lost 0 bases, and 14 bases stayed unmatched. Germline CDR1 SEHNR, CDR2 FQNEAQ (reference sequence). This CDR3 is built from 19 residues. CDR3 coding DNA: TGTGCCAGCAGCGGGACGGACAATAGCGGGAGATCAGCCAAAAACATTCAGTACTTC. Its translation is CASSGTDNSGRSAKNIQYF. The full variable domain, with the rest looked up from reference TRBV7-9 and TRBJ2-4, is DTGVSQNPRHKITKRGQNVTFRCDPISEHNRLYWYRQTLGQGPEFLTYFQNEAQLEKSRLLSDRFSAERPKGSFSTLEIQRTEQGDSAMYLCASSGTDNSGRSAKNIQYFGAGTRLSVL.

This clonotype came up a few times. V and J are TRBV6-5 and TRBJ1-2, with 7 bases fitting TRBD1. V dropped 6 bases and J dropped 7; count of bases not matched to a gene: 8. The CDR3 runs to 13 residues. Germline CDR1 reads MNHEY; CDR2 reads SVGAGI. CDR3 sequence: CASRLDRAGGYTF. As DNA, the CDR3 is TGTGCCAGCAGACTCGACAGGGCTGGTGGCTACACCTTC.

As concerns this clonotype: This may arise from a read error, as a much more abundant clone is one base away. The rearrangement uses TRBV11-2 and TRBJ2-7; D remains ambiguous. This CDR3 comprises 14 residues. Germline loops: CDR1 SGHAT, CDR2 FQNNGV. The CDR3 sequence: CASSVESTSYEQYF. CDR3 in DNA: TGTGCCAGCAGCGTAGAGTCGACCTCCTACGAGCAGTACTTC. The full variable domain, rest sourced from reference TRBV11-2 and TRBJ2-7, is EAGVAQSPRYKIIEKRQSVAFWCNPISGHATLYWYQQILGQGPKLLIQFQNNGVVDDSQLPKDRFSAERLKGVDSTLKIQPAKLEDSAVYLCASSVESTSYEQYFGPGTRLTVT.

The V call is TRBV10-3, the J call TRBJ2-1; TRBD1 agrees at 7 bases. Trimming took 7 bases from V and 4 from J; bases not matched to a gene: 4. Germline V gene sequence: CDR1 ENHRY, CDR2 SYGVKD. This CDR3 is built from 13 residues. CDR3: CAIKNRGYNEQFF. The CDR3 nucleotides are TGTGCCATCAAAAACAGGGGTTACAATGAGCAGTTCTTC.

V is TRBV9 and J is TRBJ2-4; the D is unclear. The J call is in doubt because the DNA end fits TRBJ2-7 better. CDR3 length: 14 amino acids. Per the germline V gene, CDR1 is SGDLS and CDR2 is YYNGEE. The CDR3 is CASSVSSSIYEQYF. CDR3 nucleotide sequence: TGTGCCAGCAGCGTTTCGAGTTCCATCTACGAGCAGTACTTC.

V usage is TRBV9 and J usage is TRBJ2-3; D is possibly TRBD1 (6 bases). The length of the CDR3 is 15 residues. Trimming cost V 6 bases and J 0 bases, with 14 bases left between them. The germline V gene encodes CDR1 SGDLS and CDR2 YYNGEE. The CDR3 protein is CASTIQGASTDTQYF. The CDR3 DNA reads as TGTGCCAGCACCATACAGGGAGCTAGCACAGATACGCAGTATTTT.

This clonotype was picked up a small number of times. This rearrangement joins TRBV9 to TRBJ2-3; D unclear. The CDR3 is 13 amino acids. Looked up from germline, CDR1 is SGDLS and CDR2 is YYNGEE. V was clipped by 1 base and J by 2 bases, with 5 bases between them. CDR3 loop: CASSVRHTDTQYF. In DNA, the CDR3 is TGTGCCAGCAGCGTAAGGCACACAGATACGCAGTATTTT.

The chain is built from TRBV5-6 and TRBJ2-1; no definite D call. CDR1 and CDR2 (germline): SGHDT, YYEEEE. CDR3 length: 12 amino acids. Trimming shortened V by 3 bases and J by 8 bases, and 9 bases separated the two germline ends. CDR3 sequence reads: CASSSLGYEQFF. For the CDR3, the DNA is TGTGCCAGCAGCTCTTTGGGGTATGAGCAGTTCTTC.

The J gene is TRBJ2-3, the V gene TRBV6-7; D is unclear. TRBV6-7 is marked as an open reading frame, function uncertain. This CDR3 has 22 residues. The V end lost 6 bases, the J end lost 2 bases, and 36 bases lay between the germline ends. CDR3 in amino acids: CASSGPLWRPVRVRFDTDTQYF. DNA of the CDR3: TGTGCCAGCAGCGGACCCCTTTGGCGCCCGGTAAGGGTCAGGTTCGACACAGATACGCAGTATTTT.

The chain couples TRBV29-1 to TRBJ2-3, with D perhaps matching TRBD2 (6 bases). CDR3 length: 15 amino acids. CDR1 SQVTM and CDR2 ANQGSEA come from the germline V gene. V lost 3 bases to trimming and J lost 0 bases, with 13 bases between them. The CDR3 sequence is CSVDSIADSTDTQYF. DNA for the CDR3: TGCAGCGTTGATTCCATAGCGGATAGCACAGATACGCAGTATTTT.

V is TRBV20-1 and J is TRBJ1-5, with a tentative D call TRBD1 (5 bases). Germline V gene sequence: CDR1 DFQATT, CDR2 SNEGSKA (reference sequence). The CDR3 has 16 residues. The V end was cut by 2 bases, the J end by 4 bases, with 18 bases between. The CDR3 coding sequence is TGCAGTGCTAGAAGCAGGGACTGGGTTGGGAATCAGCCCCAGCATTTT. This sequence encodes CSARSRDWVGNQPQHF.

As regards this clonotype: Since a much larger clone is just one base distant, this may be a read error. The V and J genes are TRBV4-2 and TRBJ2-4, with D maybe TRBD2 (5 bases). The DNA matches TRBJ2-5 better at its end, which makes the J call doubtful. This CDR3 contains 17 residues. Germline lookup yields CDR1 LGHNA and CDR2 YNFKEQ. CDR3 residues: CASSQGPTGIGQETQYF. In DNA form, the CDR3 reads TGTGCCAGCAGCCAAGGCCCCACGGGGATAGGCCAAGAGACCCAGTACTTC.

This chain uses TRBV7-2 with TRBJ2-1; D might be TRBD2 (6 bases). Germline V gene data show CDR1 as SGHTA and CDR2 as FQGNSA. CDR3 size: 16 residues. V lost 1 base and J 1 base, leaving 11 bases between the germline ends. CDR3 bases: TGTGCCAGCAGCTTAGAAGGCGGGGCATCCTACAATGAGCAGTTCTTC. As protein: CASSLEGGASYNEQFF.